One sample yielded the 14 T cell receptor beta chains listed below, sequenced in a study of blood T cell repertoires in COVID-19. Method: immunoSEQ multiplex PCR; TCRdb's copy keeps in-frame clones and lacks some. The sample shows some 250,000 clones, approximately 83% of them seen only once. The sequenced sample was peripheral blood. Receptor source: a man aged 40-49 years with acute or convalescent COVID-19.

This clone was counted a few times. The chain uses TRBV29-1 and TRBJ2-1; 9 bases map to TRBD1. The CDR3 contains 13 residues. In germline, CDR1 is SQVTM, CDR2 ANQGSEA. Trimming took 3 bases from V and 5 from J; bases not matched to a gene: 2. In DNA, the CDR3 is TGCAGCGTTGAGACAGGGGGTAACAATGAGCAGTTCTTC. Protein: CSVETGGNNEQFF.

V and J are TRBV2 and TRBJ1-2; D perhaps matches TRBD1 (5 bases). This CDR3 comprises 14 residues. Germline CDR1 and CDR2: SNHLY and FYNNEI. V lost 6 bases and J lost 8, with 19 bases in between. The CDR3 is CASRAPSTVSGYTF. In DNA, the CDR3 is TGTGCCAGCAGGGCCCCGTCGACAGTGTCCGGCTACACCTTC.

The chain couples TRBV29-1 to TRBJ1-2; D is possibly TRBD1 (5 bases). The CDR3 spans 16 residues. V was shortened by 1 base and J by 8 bases, with 23 bases between the two germline ends. The germline gives CDR1 SQVTM, CDR2 ANQGSEA. CDR3 protein: CSVEGQTSPRGKGYTF. CDR3 nucleotide sequence: TGCAGCGTTGAAGGGCAGACGTCCCCAAGGGGTAAAGGCTACACCTTC.

This clone occurred once. V usage is TRBV7-2 and J usage is TRBJ1-2, with TRBD1 as a possible D gene (5 bases). The CDR3 contains 13 residues. V lost 0 bases, J lost 8 bases, and 10 bases lay in between. Germline-derived CDR1 and CDR2 are SGHTA and FQGNSA. CDR3 nucleotides: TGTGCCAGCAGCTTAGCAGGGGCGCAAGGCTACACCTTC. This translates into CASSLAGAQGYTF.

This clone was seen more than once but under ten times. V usage is TRBV4-1 and J usage is TRBJ1-3; D perhaps matches TRBD1 (5 bases). The CDR3 contains 18 residues. V lost 1 base and J lost 0, with 16 bases in between. Germline V gene sequence: CDR1 MGHRA, CDR2 YSYEKL. The CDR3 DNA reads as TGCGCCAGCAGCCAAGGCTCCCAGGGCATTACCTCTGGAAACACCATATATTTT. It specifies CASSQGSQGITSGNTIYF.

CDR3 region: CVLTAGSYNEQFF. Here the CDR3 DNA reads TGTGTGCTTACGGCGGGTTCCTACAATGAGCAGTTCTTC. V and J are TRBV7-9 and TRBJ2-1, with a possible D match to TRBD2 (5 bases). There are 13 residues in the CDR3. Germline assignment: CDR1 SEHNR and CDR2 FQNEAQ (reference sequence). The whole variable domain, remainder taken from reference TRBV7-9 and TRBJ2-1, is DTGVSQNPRHKITKRGQNVTFRCDPISEHNRLYWYRQTLGQGPEFLTYFQNEAQLEKSRLLSDRFSAERPKGSFSTLEIQRTEQGDSAMYLCVLTAGSYNEQFFGPGTRLTVL.

The chain uses TRBV6-5 and TRBJ1-4; D is unresolved. This CDR3 is built from 14 residues. Germline CDR1 reads MNHEY; CDR2 reads SVGAGI. V was shortened by 5 bases and J by 7 bases, with 14 bases between the two germline ends. For the CDR3, the DNA is TGTGCCAGCAGTACCACCCAAATGGCTGAAAAACTGTTTTTT. This translates into CASSTTQMAEKLFF.

The J gene is TRBJ2-1, the V gene TRBV29-1; perhaps TRBD2 as D (6 bases). Per the germline V gene, CDR1 is SQVTM and CDR2 is ANQGSEA. Trimming removed 7 bases at V and 0 bases at J, with 19 bases between. The CDR3 is made up of 16 amino acids. Written as DNA, the CDR3 is TGCAGCGGAGGACTGTACCAGCGGGTCTCCTACAATGAGCAGTTCTTC. This gives the protein CSGGLYQRVSYNEQFF.

This clone was seen a handful of times. This rearrangement joins TRBV2 to TRBJ2-1, with D unresolved. This CDR3 spans 12 amino acids. Per germline, CDR1 SNHLY and CDR2 FYNNEI. The germline V and J ends were trimmed by 6 bases and 8 bases, with 11 bases remaining between them. This CDR3 is CASSGSLYEQFF. Written as DNA, the CDR3 is TGTGCCAGCAGCGGGTCCCTGTATGAGCAGTTCTTC.

The chain links TRBV5-1 to TRBJ1-1; maybe TRBD1 (6 bases). Germline loops: CDR1 SGHRS, CDR2 YFSETQ. This CDR3 has 17 residues. Trimming left V 0 bases short and J 1 base short, with 16 bases between. The CDR3 loop is CASSLAQGRVWNTEAFF. CDR3 nucleotides: TGCGCCAGCAGCTTGGCGCAGGGGAGGGTGTGGAACACTGAAGCTTTCTTT.

The chain joins TRBV7-9 to TRBJ2-5; 8 nucleotides line up with TRBD2. CDR1 is SEHNR, CDR2 FQNEAQ, per germline (reference sequence). This CDR3 contains 17 residues. Unmatched junction bases numbered 13, after V lost 5 bases and J lost 2 bases. The chain's CDR3 is CASSPKSGRERQETQYF. CDR3 nucleotide sequence: TGTGCCAGCAGCCCAAAAAGCGGGAGAGAGCGGCAAGAGACCCAGTACTTC.

The chain links TRBV13 to TRBJ2-5, with a weak D call TRBD2 (5 bases). CDR1 is PRHDT, CDR2 FYEKMQ, per germline (reference sequence). With 2 bases removed from V and 7 bases from J, the gap between germline ends came to 14 bases. The CDR3 extends over 14 amino acids. The CDR3 DNA is TGTGCCAGCAGCTTAAGGCGCAGCCGGGGGACCCAGTACTTC. It specifies CASSLRRSRGTQYF.

This chain connects TRBV11-3 to TRBJ2-7, with 8 bases lining up with TRBD2. The CDR3 has 15 amino acids. Germline-derived CDR1 and CDR2 are SGHNT and YENEEA. V lost 4 bases, J lost 6 bases, and 11 bases stayed unmatched. CDR3 sequence: CASSSSTGLVAEQYF. In DNA form, the CDR3 reads TGTGCCAGCAGCTCGTCGACGGGACTAGTGGCCGAGCAGTACTTC.

CDR3 residues: CASTDRVFAEAFF. CDR3 DNA sequence: TGTGCCAGTACGGACAGGGTCTTTGCTGAAGCTTTCTTT. This rearrangement joins TRBV19 to TRBJ1-1; 8 bases are shared with TRBD1. The V gene's germline CDR1 is LNHDA and CDR2 SQIVND (reference sequence). The ends lost 7 bases at V and 6 bases at J; junction bases unmatched: 7. The CDR3 covers 13 residues.